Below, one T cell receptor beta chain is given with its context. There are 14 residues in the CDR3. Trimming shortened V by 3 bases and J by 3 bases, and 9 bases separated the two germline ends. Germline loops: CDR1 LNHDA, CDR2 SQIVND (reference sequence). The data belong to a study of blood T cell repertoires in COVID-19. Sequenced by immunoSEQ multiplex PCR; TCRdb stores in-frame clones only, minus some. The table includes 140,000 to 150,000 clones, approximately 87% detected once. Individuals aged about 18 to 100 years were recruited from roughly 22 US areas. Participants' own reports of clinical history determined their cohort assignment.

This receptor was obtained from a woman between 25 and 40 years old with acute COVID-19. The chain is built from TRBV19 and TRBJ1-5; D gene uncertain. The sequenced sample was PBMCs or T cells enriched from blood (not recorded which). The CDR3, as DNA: TGTGCCAGTAGTATCGAGGGCCCCAATCAGCCCCAGCATTTT. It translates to CASSIEGPNQPQHF.